The present T cell receptor beta chain was sequenced within a study of CD8 T cells in Susac syndrome. Study context: When blood was collected, patients with Susac syndrome were therapy-naive, were taking corticosteroids, or were receiving intravenous immunoglobulin alone. General study results and limits: CD4+ T cell repertoires in Susac syndrome exhibited no evidence of clonal expansion.

As for this clonotype: Its antigen is undetermined.

Sequencing of TCR beta was undertaken in CD8+ and CD4+ T cells derived from blood. Reverse transcription of roughly 0.45 to 1 ug RNA was performed with random hexamers. TCRdb re-analysed the immunoSEQ multiplex PCR reads in MiXCR, keeping a single row per CDR3 protein. This sample has 100,000 or so distinct CDR3 sequences; about 94% occur once, and the top ten carry about 0.29%. The CDR3 is 15 residues long. The germline V gene has CDR1 DFQATT and CDR2 SNEGSKA (reference sequence). Trimming took 0 bases from V and 4 from J; bases not matched to a gene: 8. The chain couples TRBV20-1 to TRBJ1-2, with 7 bases aligning to TRBD1. This TCR came from a human donor with Susac syndrome. The specimen was CD4+ T cells from PBMCs. Here the CDR3 DNA reads TGCAGTGCTAGAGATCCAGACAGGGAGGTCTATGGCTACACCTTC. Residues: CSARDPDREVYGYTF.